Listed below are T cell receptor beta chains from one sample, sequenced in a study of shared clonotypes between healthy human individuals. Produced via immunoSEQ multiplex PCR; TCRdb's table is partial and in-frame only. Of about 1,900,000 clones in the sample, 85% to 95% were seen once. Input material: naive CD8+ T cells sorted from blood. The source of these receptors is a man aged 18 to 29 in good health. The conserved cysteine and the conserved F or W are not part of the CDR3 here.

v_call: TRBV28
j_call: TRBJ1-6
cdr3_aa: ASSLEPDPSPLH

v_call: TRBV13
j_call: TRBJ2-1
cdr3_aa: ASSLGLNEQF

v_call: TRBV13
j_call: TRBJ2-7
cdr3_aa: ASSGTAANSYEQY

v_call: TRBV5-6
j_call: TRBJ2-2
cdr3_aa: ASSLGRGLNTGELF

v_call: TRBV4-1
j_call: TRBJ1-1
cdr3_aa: ASSQDGGWTEAF

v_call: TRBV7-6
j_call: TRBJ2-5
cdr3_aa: ASSPRLAGGLEETQY

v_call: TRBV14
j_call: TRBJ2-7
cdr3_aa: ASSQGRRVSTYEQY

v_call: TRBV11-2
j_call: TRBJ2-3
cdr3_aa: ASKKAGRTDTQY

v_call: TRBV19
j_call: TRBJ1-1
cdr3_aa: ASQGRGNTEAF

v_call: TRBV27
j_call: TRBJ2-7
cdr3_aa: ASSLKGPSGYEQY

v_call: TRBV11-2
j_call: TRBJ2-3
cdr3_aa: ASSLARDFSTDTQY

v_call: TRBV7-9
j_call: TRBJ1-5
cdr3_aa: ASSLERDQPQH

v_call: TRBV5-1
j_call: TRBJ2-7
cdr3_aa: ASSLGYGGSYEQY

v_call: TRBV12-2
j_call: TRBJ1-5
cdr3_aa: ASSSTVGYSNQPQH

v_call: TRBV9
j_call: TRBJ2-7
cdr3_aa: ASSTGTDGEQY

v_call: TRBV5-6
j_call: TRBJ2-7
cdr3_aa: ASSSRTSGGYEQY

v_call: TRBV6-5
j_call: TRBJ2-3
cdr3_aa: ASSPTGATTDTQY

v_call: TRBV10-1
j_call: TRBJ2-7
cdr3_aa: ASSPGATYEQY

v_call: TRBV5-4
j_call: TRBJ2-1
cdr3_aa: ASSVGTSGSLSNEQF

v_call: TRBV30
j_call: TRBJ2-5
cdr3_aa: AWSQGTGGQETQY

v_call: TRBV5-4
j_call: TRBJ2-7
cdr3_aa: ASSLLGGEQY

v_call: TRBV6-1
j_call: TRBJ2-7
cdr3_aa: ASSELRTDSYEQY

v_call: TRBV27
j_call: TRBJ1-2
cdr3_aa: ASGGGLSYGYT

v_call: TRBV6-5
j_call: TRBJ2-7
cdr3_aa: ASSYSKVDGSYEQY

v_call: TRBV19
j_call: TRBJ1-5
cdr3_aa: ASSEGLQPQH

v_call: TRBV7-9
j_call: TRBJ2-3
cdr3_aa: ASSLSSTGYTRDTQY

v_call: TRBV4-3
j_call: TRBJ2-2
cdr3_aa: ASSQFFGGLGIGHTGELF

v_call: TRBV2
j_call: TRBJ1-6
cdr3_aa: ASREQGVIYNSPLH

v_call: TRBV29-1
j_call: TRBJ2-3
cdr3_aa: SVEGTSGGSSTDTQY

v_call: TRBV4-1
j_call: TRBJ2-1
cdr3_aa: ASSQDPPGPYNEQF

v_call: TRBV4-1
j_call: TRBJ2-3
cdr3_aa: ASSPTGASTDTQY

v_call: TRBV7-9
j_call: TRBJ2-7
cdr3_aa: ASSRWDSNSYEQY

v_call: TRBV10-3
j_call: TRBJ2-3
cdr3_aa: AITSDRPGTDTQY

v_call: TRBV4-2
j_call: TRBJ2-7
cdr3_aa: ASSQDFPLINPPLEQY

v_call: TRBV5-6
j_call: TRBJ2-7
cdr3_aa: ASSSSLISYEQY

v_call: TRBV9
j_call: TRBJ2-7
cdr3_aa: ASGTGTSDHEQY

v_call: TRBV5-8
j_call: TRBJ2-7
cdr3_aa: ASSLVTFGAGDEQY

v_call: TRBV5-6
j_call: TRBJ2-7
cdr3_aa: ASSSTGTYEQY

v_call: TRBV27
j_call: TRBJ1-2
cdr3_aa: ASSSPTGDYT

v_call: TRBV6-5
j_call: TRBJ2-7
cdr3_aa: ASSYSSTGYEQY

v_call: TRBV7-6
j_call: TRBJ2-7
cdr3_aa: VSSLWREDEQY

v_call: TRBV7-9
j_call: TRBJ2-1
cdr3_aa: ASSSPTRPYNEQF

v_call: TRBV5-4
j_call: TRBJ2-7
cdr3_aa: ASSLWGAIYEQY

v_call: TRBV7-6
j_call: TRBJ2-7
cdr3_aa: ASSPGTGGGYEQY

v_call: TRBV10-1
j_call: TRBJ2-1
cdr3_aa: ASSVRRGDEQF

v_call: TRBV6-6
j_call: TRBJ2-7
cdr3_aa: ASSYTSSEILY

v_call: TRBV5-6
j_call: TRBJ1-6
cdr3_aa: ASSRPPENSPLH

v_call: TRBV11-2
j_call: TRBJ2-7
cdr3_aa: ASSQRQGSSYEQY

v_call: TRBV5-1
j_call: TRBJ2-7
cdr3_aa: ASSLQDRSYEQY

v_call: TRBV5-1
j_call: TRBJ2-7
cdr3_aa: ASSFGLNYEQY

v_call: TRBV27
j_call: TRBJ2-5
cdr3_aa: ASSFTVNQETQY

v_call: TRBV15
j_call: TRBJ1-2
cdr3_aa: ATSRDAQGAHGYT

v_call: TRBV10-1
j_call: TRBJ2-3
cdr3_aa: ASSGSGYTDTQY

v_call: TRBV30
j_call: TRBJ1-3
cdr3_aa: AWSDRQPLSGNTIY

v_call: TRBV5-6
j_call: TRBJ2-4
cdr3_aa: ASSSLAKNIQY

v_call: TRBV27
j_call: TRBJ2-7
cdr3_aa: ASREQGANHEQY